This T cell receptor beta chain was sequenced in a study of a mutant IDH1 vaccine in newly diagnosed glioma. Study details: Treated patients were roughly 60% male, 37.5% female, mean age 40.4 years. Most had both radiotherapy and temozolomide beforehand; others had only one. Overall study findings and caveats: With respect to changes in top peripheral T cell clonotypes, pseudoprogression seemed unrelated.

A remark on this clone: Antigen specificity is unknown.

Time point meaning: baseline, week 1 (first vaccination visit). Stated treatment: pre-vaccination baseline after standard-of-care therapy. The donors had new WHO grade 3 or 4 astrocytomas; these were IDH1-mutant and ATRX-lost. Sequencing used immunoSEQ multiplex PCR; TCRdb keeps in-frame clones, though not all of them. The table lists tens of thousands of clones, 75% to 95% of them singletons. J lost 3 bases, V lost 3 bases, and 10 bases had no gene match. Germline V lookup: CDR1 LNHDA, CDR2 SQIVND (reference sequence). The CDR3 spans 16 residues. The source was PBMCs, collected from a glioma patient treated with radiotherapy, temozolomide or both. This receptor was identified in a man aged 45 to 65 with glioma. This rearrangement joins TRBV19 to TRBJ2-7, with 8 positions matching TRBD2. The CDR3 bases are TGTGCCAGTAGTATTGAGTCGGGGCTAGCGGGCTACGAGCAGTACTTC. Encoded protein: CASSIESGLAGYEQYF.